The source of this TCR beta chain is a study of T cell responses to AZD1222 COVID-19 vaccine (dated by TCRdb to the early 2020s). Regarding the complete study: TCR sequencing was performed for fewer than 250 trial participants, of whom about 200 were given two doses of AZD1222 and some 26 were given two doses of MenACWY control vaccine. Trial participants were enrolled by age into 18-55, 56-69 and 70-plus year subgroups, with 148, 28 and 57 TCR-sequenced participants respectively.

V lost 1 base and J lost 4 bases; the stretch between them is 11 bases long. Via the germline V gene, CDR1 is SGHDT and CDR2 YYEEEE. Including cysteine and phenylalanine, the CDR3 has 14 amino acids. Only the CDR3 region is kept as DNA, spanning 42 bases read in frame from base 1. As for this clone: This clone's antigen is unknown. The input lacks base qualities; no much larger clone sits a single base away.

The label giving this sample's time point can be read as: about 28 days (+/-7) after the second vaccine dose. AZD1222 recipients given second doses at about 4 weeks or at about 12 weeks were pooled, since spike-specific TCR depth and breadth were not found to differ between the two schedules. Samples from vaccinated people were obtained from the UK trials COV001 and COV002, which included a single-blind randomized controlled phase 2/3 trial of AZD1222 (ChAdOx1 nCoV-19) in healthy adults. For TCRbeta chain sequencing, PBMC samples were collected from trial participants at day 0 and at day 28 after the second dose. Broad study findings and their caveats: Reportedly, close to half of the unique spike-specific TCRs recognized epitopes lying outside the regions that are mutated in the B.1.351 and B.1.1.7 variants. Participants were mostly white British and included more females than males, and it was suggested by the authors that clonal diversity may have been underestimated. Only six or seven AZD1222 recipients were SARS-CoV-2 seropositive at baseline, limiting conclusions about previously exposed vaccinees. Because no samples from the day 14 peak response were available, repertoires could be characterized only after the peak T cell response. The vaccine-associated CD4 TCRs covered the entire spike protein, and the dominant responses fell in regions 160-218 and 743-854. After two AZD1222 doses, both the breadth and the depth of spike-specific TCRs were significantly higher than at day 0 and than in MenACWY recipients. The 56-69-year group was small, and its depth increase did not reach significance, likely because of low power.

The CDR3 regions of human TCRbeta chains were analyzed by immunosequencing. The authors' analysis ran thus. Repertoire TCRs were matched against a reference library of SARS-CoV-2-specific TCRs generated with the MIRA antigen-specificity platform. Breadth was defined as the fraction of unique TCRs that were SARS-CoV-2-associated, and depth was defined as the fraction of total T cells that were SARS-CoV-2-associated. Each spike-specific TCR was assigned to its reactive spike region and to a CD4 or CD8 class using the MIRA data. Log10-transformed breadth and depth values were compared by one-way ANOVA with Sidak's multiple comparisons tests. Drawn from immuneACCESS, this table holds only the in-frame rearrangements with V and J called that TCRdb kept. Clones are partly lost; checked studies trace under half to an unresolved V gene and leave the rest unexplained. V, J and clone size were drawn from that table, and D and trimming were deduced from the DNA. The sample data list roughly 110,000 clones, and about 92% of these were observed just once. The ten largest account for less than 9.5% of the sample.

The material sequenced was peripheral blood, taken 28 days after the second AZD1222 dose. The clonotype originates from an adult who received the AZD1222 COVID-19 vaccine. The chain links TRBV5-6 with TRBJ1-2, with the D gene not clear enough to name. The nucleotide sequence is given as TGTGCCAGCAGCTTGTGGCAGGACCGCTATGGCTACACCTTC. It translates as CASSLWQDRYGYTF. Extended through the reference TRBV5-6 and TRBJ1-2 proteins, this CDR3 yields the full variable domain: DAGVTQSPTHLIKTRGQQVTLRCSPKSGHDTVSWYQQALGQGPQFIFQYYEEEERQRGNFPDRFSGHQFPNYSSELNVNALLLGDSALYLCASSLWQDRYGYTFGSGTRLTVV.